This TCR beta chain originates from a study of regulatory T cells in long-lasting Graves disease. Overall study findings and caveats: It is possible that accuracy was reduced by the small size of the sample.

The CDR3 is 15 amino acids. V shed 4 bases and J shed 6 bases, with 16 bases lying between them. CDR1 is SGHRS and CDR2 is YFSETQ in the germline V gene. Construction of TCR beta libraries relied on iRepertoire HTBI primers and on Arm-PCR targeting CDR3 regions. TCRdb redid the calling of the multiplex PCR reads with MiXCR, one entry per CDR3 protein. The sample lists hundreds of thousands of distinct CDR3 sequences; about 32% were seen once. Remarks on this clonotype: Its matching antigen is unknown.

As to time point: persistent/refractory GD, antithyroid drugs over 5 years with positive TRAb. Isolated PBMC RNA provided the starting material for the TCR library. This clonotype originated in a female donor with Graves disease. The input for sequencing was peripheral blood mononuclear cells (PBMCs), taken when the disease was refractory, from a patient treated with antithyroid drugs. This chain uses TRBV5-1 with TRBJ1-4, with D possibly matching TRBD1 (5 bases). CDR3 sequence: CASSHGTWGDEKLFF. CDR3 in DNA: TGCGCCAGCAGCCATGGGACCTGGGGCGATGAAAAACTGTTTTTT.